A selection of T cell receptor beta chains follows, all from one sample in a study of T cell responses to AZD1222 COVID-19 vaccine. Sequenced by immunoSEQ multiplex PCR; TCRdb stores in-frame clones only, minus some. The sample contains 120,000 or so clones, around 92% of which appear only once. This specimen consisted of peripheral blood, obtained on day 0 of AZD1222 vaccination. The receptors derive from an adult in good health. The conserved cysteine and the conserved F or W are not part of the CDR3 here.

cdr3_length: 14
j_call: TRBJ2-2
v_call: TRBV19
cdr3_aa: ASSPIAGGVTGELF

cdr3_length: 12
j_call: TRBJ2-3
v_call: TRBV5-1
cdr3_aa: ASSQDPSTDTQY

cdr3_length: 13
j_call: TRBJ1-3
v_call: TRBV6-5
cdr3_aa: ASSYGWGPGNTIY

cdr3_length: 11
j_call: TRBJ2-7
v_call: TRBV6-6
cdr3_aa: ASSWTDPYEQY

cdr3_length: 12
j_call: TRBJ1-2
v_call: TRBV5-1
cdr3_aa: ASSQGQGGYGYT

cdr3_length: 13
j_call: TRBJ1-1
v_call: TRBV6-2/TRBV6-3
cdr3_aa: ASSPQGGWSTEAF

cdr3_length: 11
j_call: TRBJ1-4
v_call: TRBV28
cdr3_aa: ATGGFQNEKLF

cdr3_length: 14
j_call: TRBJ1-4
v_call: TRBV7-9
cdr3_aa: ASSLMGGAKSEKLF

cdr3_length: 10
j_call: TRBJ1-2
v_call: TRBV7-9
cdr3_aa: GVGGADYGYT

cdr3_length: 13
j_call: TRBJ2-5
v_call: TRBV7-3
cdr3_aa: ASSPLAGLGETQY

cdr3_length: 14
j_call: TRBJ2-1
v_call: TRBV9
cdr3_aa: ASSRTTGRPYNEQF

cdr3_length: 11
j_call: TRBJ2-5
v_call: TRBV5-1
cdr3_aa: ASSLSGSETQY

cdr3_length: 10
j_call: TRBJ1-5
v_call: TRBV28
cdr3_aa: ASSVALQPQH

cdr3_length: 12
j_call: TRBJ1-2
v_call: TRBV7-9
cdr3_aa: ASSYVGPQTGYT

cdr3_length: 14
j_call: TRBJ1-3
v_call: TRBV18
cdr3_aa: ASSSTGGFSGNTIY

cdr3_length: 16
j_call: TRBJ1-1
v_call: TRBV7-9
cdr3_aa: ASSKTPGRGPLNTEAF

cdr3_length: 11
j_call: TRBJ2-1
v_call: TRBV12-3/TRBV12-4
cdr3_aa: ASSRGSVNEQF

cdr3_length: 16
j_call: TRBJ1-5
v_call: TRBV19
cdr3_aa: ASSRTSELRLGNQPQH

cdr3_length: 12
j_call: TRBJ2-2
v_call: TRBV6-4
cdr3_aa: ASSASGSTGELF

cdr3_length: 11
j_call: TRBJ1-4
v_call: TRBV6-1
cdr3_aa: ASSEGRMEKLF

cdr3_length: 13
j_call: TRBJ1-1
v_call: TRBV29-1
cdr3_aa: SVVGDSLRNTEAF

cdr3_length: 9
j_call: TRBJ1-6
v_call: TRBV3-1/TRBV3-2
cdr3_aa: ASSQNSPLH

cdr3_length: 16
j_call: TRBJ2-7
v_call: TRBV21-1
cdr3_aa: ASIPETFTTGTAYEQY

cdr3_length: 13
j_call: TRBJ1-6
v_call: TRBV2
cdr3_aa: ASSEGAANNSPLH

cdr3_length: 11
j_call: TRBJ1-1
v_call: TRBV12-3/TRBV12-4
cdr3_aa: ASTRGPNTEAF

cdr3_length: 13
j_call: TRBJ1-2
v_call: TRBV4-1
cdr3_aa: ASSQDSNRVYGYT

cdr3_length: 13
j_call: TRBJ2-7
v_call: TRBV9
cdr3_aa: ASSVQRDSPSEQY

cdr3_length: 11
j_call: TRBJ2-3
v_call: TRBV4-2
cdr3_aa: ASSPRQSDTQY

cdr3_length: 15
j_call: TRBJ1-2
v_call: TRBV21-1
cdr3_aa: AIIELRDIKSRYGYT

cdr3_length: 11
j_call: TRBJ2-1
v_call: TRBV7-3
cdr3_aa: ASSTDRYNEQF

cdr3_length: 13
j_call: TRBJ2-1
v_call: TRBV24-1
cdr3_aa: ATSDWVGDRDEQF

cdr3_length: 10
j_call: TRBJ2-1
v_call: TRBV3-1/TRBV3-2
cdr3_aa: ASSFQQGEQF

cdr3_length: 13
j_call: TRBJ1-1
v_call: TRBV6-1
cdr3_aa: ASSELFGEMGTAF

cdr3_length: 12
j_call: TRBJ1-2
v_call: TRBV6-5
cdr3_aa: ASIPGQGAPGYT

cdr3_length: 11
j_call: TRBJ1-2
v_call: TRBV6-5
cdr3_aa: ASTLQRGVGYT

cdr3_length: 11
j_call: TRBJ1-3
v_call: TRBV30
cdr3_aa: AWSVGSGNTIY

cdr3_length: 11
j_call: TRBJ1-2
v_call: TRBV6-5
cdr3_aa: ASSYEAGDGYT

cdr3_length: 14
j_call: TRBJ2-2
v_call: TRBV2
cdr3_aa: ASWSPGAANTGELF

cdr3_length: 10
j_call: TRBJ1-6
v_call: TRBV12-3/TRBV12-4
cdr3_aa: ASSGGLSPLH

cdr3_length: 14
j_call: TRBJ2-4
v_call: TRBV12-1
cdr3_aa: ASSLGRALPKNIQY

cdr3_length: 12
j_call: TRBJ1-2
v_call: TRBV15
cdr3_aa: ATSLDRGVYGYT

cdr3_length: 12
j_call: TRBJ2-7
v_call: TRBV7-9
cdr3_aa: ASSRTAGNYEQY